Listed below are T cell receptor beta chains from one sample, sequenced in a study of T cell responses to AZD1222 COVID-19 vaccine. The data were produced by immunoSEQ multiplex PCR, yet TCRdb's version contains in-frame clones alone and is incomplete. The data contain roughly 100,000 clones, approximately 87% of them singletons. The sequences come from peripheral blood, collected on day 0 of AZD1222 vaccination. The receptor source for this set is an adult in good health. The CDR3 runs from the conserved cysteine through the conserved F or W. Fields, in order: V gene, J gene, D gene, clone size, CDR3 protein, CDR3 DNA. A D gene is named only where the DNA matches it firmly. Not all rows give a size; the values are once, few, many and, for expanded clones, a class.

v_gene: TRBV6-5
j_gene: TRBJ1-2
d_gene: TRBD1
abundance: -
CDR3aa: CASSRQGKTNGYTF
CDR3nt: TGTGCCAGCAGTCGACAGGGCAAGACTAATGGCTACACCTTC

v_gene: TRBV29-1
j_gene: TRBJ1-1
d_gene: TRBD1
abundance: few
CDR3aa: CSVAVTGASEAEAFF
CDR3nt: TGCAGCGTTGCCGTGACAGGGGCGAGTGAGGCTGAAGCTTTCTTT

v_gene: TRBV18
j_gene: TRBJ2-7
d_gene: -
abundance: -
CDR3aa: CASSPRDNSYEQYF
CDR3nt: TGTGCCAGCTCACCACGGGACAACTCCTACGAGCAGTACTTC

v_gene: TRBV5-1
j_gene: TRBJ2-1
d_gene: -
abundance: -
CDR3aa: CASSVAGASYNEQFF
CDR3nt: TGCGCCAGCAGCGTGGCAGGCGCCTCCTACAATGAGCAGTTCTTC

v_gene: TRBV11-3
j_gene: TRBJ1-2
d_gene: -
abundance: -
CDR3aa: CASSLDTRGYTF
CDR3nt: TGTGCCAGCAGCTTAGATACTCGTGGCTACACCTTC

v_gene: TRBV28
j_gene: TRBJ2-7
d_gene: -
abundance: -
CDR3aa: CASSRPTGRAYEQYF
CDR3nt: TGTGCCAGCAGCCGCCCTACCGGCCGTGCCTACGAGCAGTACTTC

v_gene: TRBV7-8
j_gene: TRBJ2-1
d_gene: -
abundance: once
CDR3aa: CASSLDSKTYNEQFF
CDR3nt: TGTGCCAGCAGCTTAGATTCGAAGACCTACAATGAGCAGTTCTTC

v_gene: TRBV24-1
j_gene: TRBJ2-3
d_gene: TRBD1
abundance: -
CDR3aa: CATSESFWQGATDTQYF
CDR3nt: TGTGCCACCAGTGAGTCCTTCTGGCAGGGGGCCACAGATACGCAGTATTTT

v_gene: TRBV5-4
j_gene: TRBJ1-2
d_gene: -
abundance: -
CDR3aa: CASSPGTIEGYTF
CDR3nt: TGTGCCAGCAGCCCCGGGACAATAGAAGGCTACACCTTC

v_gene: TRBV28
j_gene: TRBJ1-5
d_gene: -
abundance: -
CDR3aa: CASSLPRGGQPQHF
CDR3nt: TGTGCCAGCAGTTTGCCACGTGGCGGCCAGCCCCAGCATTTT

v_gene: TRBV4-3
j_gene: TRBJ2-2
d_gene: TRBD1
abundance: -
CDR3aa: CASSQGDRYTGELFF
CDR3nt: TGCGCCAGCAGCCAAGGGGACAGGTACACCGGGGAGCTGTTTTTT

v_gene: TRBV3-1/TRBV3-2
j_gene: TRBJ1-4
d_gene: -
abundance: once
CDR3aa: CASSQEDKDNEKLFF
CDR3nt: TGTGCCAGCAGCCAAGAGGACAAAGATAATGAAAAACTGTTTTTT

v_gene: TRBV3-1/TRBV3-2
j_gene: TRBJ2-7
d_gene: -
abundance: -
CDR3aa: CASSYTGTPEQYF
CDR3nt: TGTGCCAGCAGCTATACCGGGACACCAGAGCAGTACTTC

v_gene: TRBV21-1
j_gene: TRBJ1-6
d_gene: -
abundance: -
CDR3aa: CASSGTFSIRHSPLHF
CDR3nt: TGTGCCAGCAGCGGGACATTTTCAATACGGCATTCACCCCTCCACTTT